A single sample is the source of the 18 T cell receptor beta chains below, sequenced in a study of shared clonotypes between healthy human individuals. The protocol was immunoSEQ multiplex PCR, while the TCRdb copy is restricted to in-frame clones and leaves out a portion. The table shows approximately 2.1 million clones, with approximately 93% occurring only once. Sequencing was done on a sample of naive CD4+ T cells from PBMCs. The subset here: CD45RA+ positively selected. The receptors were gathered from a young man in good health. Some clones in this sample may be carry-over from other donors' samples.

The V gene is TRBV19, the J gene TRBJ2-2; D remains unclear. Germline CDR1 and CDR2: LNHDA and SQIVND (reference sequence). Trimming removed 3 bases at V and 4 bases at J, with 9 bases between. The CDR3 extends over 14 amino acids. CDR3 nucleotide sequence: TGTGCCAGTAGTATGGGTCAAAGCACCGGGGAGCTGTTTTTT. It is translated as CASSMGQSTGELFF.

The genes are TRBV2 and TRBJ2-1; TRBD1 is a possible D gene (6 bases). This CDR3 is built from 15 residues. V lost 7 bases and J lost 1, with 14 bases in between. The V gene's germline CDR1 is SNHLY and CDR2 FYNNEI. For the CDR3, the DNA is TGTGCCAGCACTAGAAAACAGGGTTCCTACAATGAGCAGTTCTTC. Protein: CASTRKQGSYNEQFF.

The J gene is TRBJ2-4, the V gene TRBV6-5; no clear D gene. The CDR3 contains 13 residues. Trimming cost V 4 bases and J 0 bases, with 4 bases left between them. Per the germline V gene, CDR1 is MNHEY and CDR2 is SVGAGI. CDR3 DNA: TGTGCCAGCAGTTTGGTAGCCAAAAACATTCAGTACTTC. It translates to CASSLVAKNIQYF.

The DNA of the CDR3 is TGTGCCACCTCCGGTCCAGGGGGGAGGGCCGGGGAGCTGTTTTTT. As protein: CATSGPGGRAGELFF. V and J are TRBV28 and TRBJ2-2; either TRBD1 or TRBD2 may fit D (7 bases each). The germline V gene has CDR1 MDHEN and CDR2 SYDVKM. The germline V and J ends were trimmed by 10 bases and 6 bases, with 21 bases remaining between them. CDR3 length: 15 residues.

This sequence joins TRBV29-1 and TRBJ2-7, with a weak D call TRBD2 (5 bases). V lost 5 bases and J lost 6, with 14 bases in between. Germline lookup yields CDR1 SQVTM and CDR2 ANQGSEA. The CDR3 covers 12 residues. The CDR3 DNA follows: TGCAGCGTTAGCGGTTTTGCCCTCGAGCAGTACTTC. As protein: CSVSGFALEQYF.

The chain is built from TRBV19 and TRBJ2-5; D remains unclear. With 3 bases removed from V and 4 bases from J, the gap between germline ends came to 9 bases. CDR3 size: 13 residues. The V gene's germline CDR1 is LNHDA and CDR2 SQIVND (reference sequence). In DNA, the CDR3 is TGTGCCAGTAGTATCTTGTTTCGAGAGACCCAGTACTTC. It translates to CASSILFRETQYF.

The rearrangement joins TRBV30 to TRBJ1-2; D ambiguous. The V gene lost 1 base and the J gene lost 8 bases, with 14 bases spanning the gap. The CDR3 runs 13 residues. Germline V lookup: CDR1 GTSNPN, CDR2 SVGIG (reference sequence). This chain's CDR3 is CAWSEGISLGYTF. The CDR3 nucleotides read TGTGCCTGGAGTGAAGGAATATCGCTGGGCTACACCTTC. Full variable domain (rest looked up from reference TRBV30 and TRBJ1-2): SQTIHQWPATLVQPVGSPLSLECTVEGTSNPNLYWYRQAAGRGLQLLFYSVGIGQISSEVPQNLSASRPQDRQFILSSKKLLLSDSGFYLCAWSEGISLGYTFGSGTRLTVV.

Comment on this clone: The sample holds other DNA sequences that translate to the same CDR3. This chain links TRBV2 with TRBJ2-3, with 9 bases identical to TRBD1. CDR3 length: 14 residues. In germline, CDR1 is SNHLY, CDR2 FYNNEI. The J segment lost 0 bases and the V segment lost 6 bases, leaving 1 base of the junction unmatched. This CDR3 is CASRTGGSTDTQYF. As DNA, the CDR3 is TGTGCCAGCAGGACAGGGGGAAGCACAGATACGCAGTATTTT.

The chain has TRBV5-1 and TRBJ2-7; 7 positions match TRBD1. CDR3 length equals 15 residues. V lost 7 bases to trimming and J lost 0 bases; unmatched junction nucleotides: 10. The V gene's germline CDR1 is SGHRS and CDR2 YFSETQ. The CDR3 sequence is CASSPKQGSSYEQYF. The DNA for the CDR3 is TGCGCCAGCTCACCTAAACAGGGGAGCTCCTACGAGCAGTACTTC.

This chain connects TRBV28 to TRBJ2-3, with TRBD1 matching over 7 bases. Germline CDR1 MDHEN, CDR2 SYDVKM. The CDR3 has 16 residues. J gave up 6 bases and V 2 bases, and 11 bases lay outside the gene matches. In DNA form, the CDR3 reads TGTGCCAGCAGTTTAGCCAGGGACAGTGGACATGATACGCAGTATTTT. Amino acids: CASSLARDSGHDTQYF.

This chain connects TRBV5-8 to TRBJ2-3; 9 bases are shared with TRBD1. This CDR3 is built from 16 residues. Germline V gives CDR1 SGHTS, CDR2 YDEGEE. J gave up 8 bases and V 2 bases, and 12 bases lay outside the gene matches. The CDR3 protein is CASSFEPGQGLATQYF. The CDR3 bases are TGTGCCAGCAGCTTCGAACCGGGACAGGGTTTGGCTACGCAGTATTTT.

This chain connects TRBV5-1 to TRBJ1-2; D gene unclear. CDR3 size: 13 residues. Germline V gene sequence: CDR1 SGHRS, CDR2 YFSETQ. Trimming shortened V by 4 bases and J by 5 bases, and 12 bases separated the two germline ends. CDR3 DNA sequence: TGCGCCAGCAGCGGGTCCCCCAATTATGGCTACACCTTC. Translating gives CASSGSPNYGYTF.

The chain joins TRBV28 to TRBJ2-7; 8 bases match TRBD1. The CDR3 extends over 15 amino acids. CDR1 is MDHEN and CDR2 is SYDVKM in the germline V gene. V lost 5 bases to trimming and J lost 2 bases; unmatched junction nucleotides: 8. The CDR3 coding sequence is TGTGCCAGCAGTACCGGAGGACAGGGCGCCTACGAGCAGTACTTC. Translated: CASSTGGQGAYEQYF. Together with reference TRBV28 and TRBJ2-7, the CDR3 gives the full variable domain: DVKVTQSSRYLVKRTGEKVFLECVQDMDHENMFWYRQDPGLGLRLIYFSYDVKMKEKGDIPEGYSVSREKKERFSLILESASTNQTSMYLCASSTGGQGAYEQYFGPGTRLTVT.

The chain carries TRBV4-3 and TRBJ2-4; D is undetermined. From germline, CDR1 is LGHNA and CDR2 YSLEER. V was clipped by 0 bases and J by 4 bases, with 7 bases between them. The length of the CDR3 is 14 residues. CDR3 bases: TGCGCCAGCAGCCAAGACAGGCTAAAAAACATTCAGTACTTC. It translates to CASSQDRLKNIQYF.

This chain links TRBV2 with TRBJ2-5, with 10 bases aligning to TRBD2. The germline CDR1 and CDR2 sequences are SNHLY and FYNNEI. V was clipped by 11 bases and J by 5 bases; unmatched bases: 14. This CDR3 is 15 amino acids long. The CDR3 here is CAGRRTSGIWETQYF. In nucleotides, the CDR3 is TGTGCCGGCCGACGTACTAGCGGGATATGGGAGACCCAGTACTTC.

About this clone: This CDR3 is also generated by other DNA sequences in the sample. The gene calls are TRBV19 and TRBJ1-5; 8 bases are shared with TRBD1. The CDR3 is 14 residues long. J was trimmed by 6 bases and V by 5 bases; bases with no gene match: 6. CDR1 is LNHDA and CDR2 is SQIVND in the germline V gene (reference sequence). The CDR3 region is CASSLTGAGQPQHF. The CDR3 nucleotides are TGTGCCAGTAGTCTGACAGGGGCGGGTCAGCCCCAGCATTTT.

This chain joins TRBV6-5 and TRBJ2-1; 9 positions match TRBD2. CDR1 and CDR2 from the germline V gene are MNHEY and SVGAGI. The CDR3 is 16 amino acids. V was pared by 4 bases and J by 2 bases, with 6 bases of the junction left unmatched. The CDR3 loop reads CASSSRLAETYNEQFF. For the CDR3, the DNA is TGTGCCAGCAGTTCAAGACTAGCGGAGACCTACAATGAGCAGTTCTTC.

The genes are TRBV7-8 and TRBJ1-1, with 7 positions matching TRBD1. Trimming at V came to 1 base and at J to 0 bases, leaving 8 bases not matched to a gene. Germline CDR1 is SGHVS and CDR2 is FQNEAQ. The CDR3 extends over 17 amino acids. This CDR3 is CASSLGQGSAMNTEAFF. DNA of the CDR3: TGTGCCAGCAGCTTAGGACAGGGTAGCGCGATGAACACTGAAGCTTTCTTT. The whole variable domain, remainder taken from reference TRBV7-8 and TRBJ1-1, is GAGVSQSPRYKVAKRGQDVALRCDPISGHVSLFWYQQALGQGPEFLTYFQNEAQLDKSGLPSDRFFAERPEGSVSTLKIQRTQQEDSAVYLCASSLGQGSAMNTEAFFGQGTRLTVV.